This TCR beta chain was retrieved from a study of blood T cell repertoires in COVID-19. Germline assignment: CDR1 SGHTA and CDR2 FQGNSA. CDR3 size: 15 residues. The V gene end was trimmed by 4 bases and the J gene end by 5 bases; junction bases not matched to a gene: 7. Clones were sequenced by immunoSEQ multiplex PCR, and TCRdb holds only the in-frame ones, with some missing. This sample has roughly 280,000 clones; around four fifths occur once, and the top ten carry less than 5%. This receptor was identified in a man aged 55 to 70 with acute or convalescent COVID-19. This chain uses TRBV7-2 with TRBJ2-5; the match to TRBD2 covers 10 bases. Input material: peripheral blood. The CDR3 coding sequence is TGTGCCAGCAGCTCTCTAGCGGGAGTGGGGGAGACCCAGTACTTC. Protein sequence: CASSSLAGVGETQYF.